This T cell receptor (beta chain) was identified in a study of blood T cell repertoires in COVID-19. The ends lost 4 bases at V and 8 bases at J; junction bases unmatched: 13. The CDR3 has 15 residues. Germline loops: CDR1 SGHRS, CDR2 YFSETQ. Profiled with immunoSEQ multiplex PCR; TCRdb holds only in-frame clones, not every one. In the table there are 75,000 to 85,000 clones, 88% of which are singletons. The sample comprised peripheral blood. The V gene is TRBV5-1, the J gene TRBJ1-1; the match to TRBD1 covers 8 bases. The sequence came from a human donor in a cohort sampled during active COVID-19. For the CDR3, the DNA is TGCGCCAGCAGCCGGGTGTCAGGGGGCGCTACGGAAGCTTTCTTT. Translating gives CASSRVSGGATEAFF.